This T cell receptor beta chain is drawn from a study of vaccination and CD4 T cells after COVID-19 (dated by TCRdb to 2022 to 2024). With regard to the full study: Convalescent patients had a positive SARS-CoV-2 result on nasal swab PCR, and of these patients, some ten had mild disease and one had severe disease. The convalescent cohort comprised six males and four females, including two Hispanic individuals, seven Caucasians, two Asians and one multiracial person. Participants received two doses of either the Pfizer-BioNTech BNT162b2 vaccine (n=8) or the Moderna mRNA-1273 vaccine (n=2). Post-COVID blood samples from convalescent patients were collected a median of 101 days after diagnosis, with a range of 35 to 161 days. Post-vaccine blood samples were collected a median of around 10 weeks after the second vaccine dose, ranging from roughly 13 to 241 days. For stimulating the cultures, overlapping spike peptide pools were used, derived from SARS-CoV-2 as well as from the common cold coronaviruses HCoV-NL63, HCoV-OC43 and HCoV-229E. In control cultures, a CEFX viral epitope pool was used as positive control, an HIV-1 Nef peptide pool was used as negative control, or no peptide was added. In ten to eleven COVID-19 convalescent patients and a handful of infection-naive healthy vaccine recipients, the spike-specific CD4+ TCR repertoire before mRNA vaccination was compared with the repertoire after mRNA vaccination. Results and caveats for the whole study, not just this receptor: Only a relatively small number of convalescent patients were included in the study, and early timepoints following natural infection were not analyzed. In convalescent patients, a median about 86% of post-vaccine SARS-CoV-2-reactive clones were detected only after vaccination, suggesting vaccine-specific priming. Although the median number of SARS-CoV-2-reactive clonotypes went up from roughly 23 after infection to 38 after vaccination, the increase was not significant. Of the vaccine-specific clones found in convalescent patients, nearly all (304 of 307) were mono-reactive for SARS-CoV-2 spike instead of being cross-reactive with common cold coronaviruses.

Libraries were prepared through PCR. DNA from cultured CD4+ T cells was subjected to TCR sequencing with the Oncomine TCR Beta short-read assay at the Johns Hopkins FTIC core. The QIAamp micro DNA kit was used to extract genomic DNA from the cultured CD4+ T cells. Oncomine TCR Beta libraries made from cultured CD4+ T cells were pooled using unique dual indexes and sequenced on an Illumina iSeq 100. In the original analysis: Non-productive sequences were filtered out, and CDR3s that did not start with C, did not end with F or W, or were shorter than 7 amino acids were discarded. Antigen-specific clonotypes were identified using the MANAFEST web application through comparison of peptide-stimulated wells with reference and other culture wells. For a clone to be called positive, the clone needed an FDR below 0.05, an odds ratio above 5, and a productive frequency above 0.1% in at least two of three replicate wells. A clonotype was classed as cross-reactive if the clonotype showed significant expansion both in SARS-CoV-2 spike wells and in at least one common cold coronavirus spike condition. Levenshtein distances (stringdist) and unrooted phylogenetic trees (ape) in R version 3.6.1 were used to assess CDR3 homology. In TCRdb, the public reads were trimmed at Q25 with fastp and aligned with MiXCR, with productive beta chains retained. Rows are unified per CDR3 protein, each entry keeping the most common DNA and genes. The V and J calls were not made by the authors but by TCRdb's processing. This sample is represented by more than 10,000 distinct CDR3 sequences; around 60% of them were singletons. 9.5% to 15% of the sample rests with the top ten.

A distance of 16 bases separates the germline ends of V and J, which lose 7 bases and 4 bases respectively. Spanning cysteine to phenylalanine, the CDR3 consists of 14 amino acids. Only the CDR3 DNA is retained, 42 bases long and in frame from the first base. Points on this clonotype: There is no known antigen for this receptor. No base-level quality is on record; no much larger clone is a single base apart.

The sample's treatment or condition label is to be understood as: roughly ten-day PBMC culture with coronavirus spike peptide pools or control peptides (ViraFEST assay). To expand antigen-specific T cells with peptide pools and then pick out the expanded clonotypes through TCR sequencing, the study relied on the ViraFEST assay. The convalescent patients' positive SARS-CoV-2 PCR tests were from March to December 2020, which was before the Alpha, Beta and Delta variants emerged in the United States. More than 1.5 million PBMCs per well were cultured in IMDM with roughly 4.8% human AB serum and 8 to 10 IU/ml IL-2, plus 10 ug/ml peptide pools. Half of the culture medium was replaced with fresh IL-2-containing medium on days 3 and 7. After 10 days of culture, CD4+ T cells were isolated by negative selection with the EasySep CD4+ T cell isolation kit. Ficoll-Paque Plus gradient centrifugation was used to isolate PBMCs from whole blood, and the isolated PBMCs were then either used fresh or cryopreserved at -140C. Triplicate wells were generally used for each culture condition.

The clonotype was recovered from a human donor who had recovered from COVID-19. The rearrangement joined TRBV12-3 or TRBV12-4 to TRBJ1-1; TRBD1 is possibly the D segment (6 matching bases). Sample: CD4+ T cells from blood, cultured in vitro. The base sequence is TGTGCCAGCACCCCATTCATGGGGGCCACTGAAGCTTTCTTT. Translation gives CASTPFMGATEAFF.